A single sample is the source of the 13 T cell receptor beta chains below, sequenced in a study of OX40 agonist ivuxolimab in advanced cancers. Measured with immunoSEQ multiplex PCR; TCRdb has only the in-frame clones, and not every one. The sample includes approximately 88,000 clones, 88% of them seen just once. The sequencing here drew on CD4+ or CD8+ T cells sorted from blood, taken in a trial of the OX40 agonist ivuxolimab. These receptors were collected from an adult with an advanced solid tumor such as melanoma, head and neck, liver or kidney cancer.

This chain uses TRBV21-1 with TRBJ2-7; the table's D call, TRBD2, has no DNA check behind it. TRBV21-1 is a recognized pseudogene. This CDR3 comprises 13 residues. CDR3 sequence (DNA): TGTGCCAGCAGCACCAATTCCCGCAGCGGTGAGGGCTTC. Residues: CASSTNSRSGEGF.

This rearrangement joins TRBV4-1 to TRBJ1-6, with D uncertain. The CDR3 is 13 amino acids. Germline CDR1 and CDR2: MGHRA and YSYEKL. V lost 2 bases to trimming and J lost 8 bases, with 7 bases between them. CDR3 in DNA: TGCGCCAGCAGCCAAAACGAGGATTCACCCCTCCACTTT. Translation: CASSQNEDSPLHF.

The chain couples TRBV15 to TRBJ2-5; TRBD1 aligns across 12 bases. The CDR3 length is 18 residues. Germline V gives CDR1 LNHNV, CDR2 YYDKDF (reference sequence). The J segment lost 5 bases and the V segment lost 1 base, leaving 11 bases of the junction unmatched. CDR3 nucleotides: TGTGCCACCAGCAGAGGGGACAGGGGGCGAGTCGGCGGGGAGACCCAGTACTTC. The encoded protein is CATSRGDRGRVGGETQYF.

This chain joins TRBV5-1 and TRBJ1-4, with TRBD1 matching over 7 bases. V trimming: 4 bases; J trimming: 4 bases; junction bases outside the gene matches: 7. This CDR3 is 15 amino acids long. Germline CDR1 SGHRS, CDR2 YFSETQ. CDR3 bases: TGCGCCAGCAGCAAACCGGGACAGCGTAATGAAAAACTGTTTTTT. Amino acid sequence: CASSKPGQRNEKLFF.

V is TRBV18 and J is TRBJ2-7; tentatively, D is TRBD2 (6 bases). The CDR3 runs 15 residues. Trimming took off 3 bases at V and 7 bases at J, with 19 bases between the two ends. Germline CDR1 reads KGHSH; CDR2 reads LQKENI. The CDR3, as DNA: TGTGCCAGCTCACCCGGGCGGGGCGGCCTGGGGGAGCAGTACTTC. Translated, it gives CASSPGRGGLGEQYF.

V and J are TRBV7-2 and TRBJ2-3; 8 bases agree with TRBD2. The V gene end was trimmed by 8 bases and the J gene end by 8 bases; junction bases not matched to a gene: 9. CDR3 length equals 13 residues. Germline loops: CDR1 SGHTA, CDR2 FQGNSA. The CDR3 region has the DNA TGTGCCAGCTCCGAGGTGAGCGGGAGTACGCAGTATTTT. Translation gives CASSEVSGSTQYF.

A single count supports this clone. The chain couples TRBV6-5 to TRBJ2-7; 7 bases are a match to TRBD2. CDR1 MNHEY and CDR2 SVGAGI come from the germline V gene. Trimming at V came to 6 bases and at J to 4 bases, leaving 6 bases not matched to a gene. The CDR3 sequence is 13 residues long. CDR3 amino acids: CASRQRERYEQYF. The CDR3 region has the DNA TGTGCCAGCAGACAGCGGGAACGTTACGAGCAGTACTTC.

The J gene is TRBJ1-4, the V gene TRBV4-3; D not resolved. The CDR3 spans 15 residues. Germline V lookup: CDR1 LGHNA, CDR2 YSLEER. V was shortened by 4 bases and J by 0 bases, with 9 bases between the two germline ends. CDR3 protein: CASSPQLPTNEKLFF. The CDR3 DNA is TGCGCCAGCAGCCCTCAGCTCCCAACTAATGAAAAACTGTTTTTT.

CDR3 sequence: CASSEVRDTFPPNYGYTF. The CDR3 DNA reads TGCGCCAGCAGTGAGGTTCGGGACACCTTTCCCCCTAACTATGGCTACACCTTC. V usage is TRBV10-2 and J usage is TRBJ1-2, with D perhaps matching TRBD1 (6 bases). The V gene lost 2 bases and the J gene lost 0 bases, with 19 bases spanning the gap. Germline V CDR1 and CDR2: WSHSY, SAAADI. The CDR3 length is 18 residues.

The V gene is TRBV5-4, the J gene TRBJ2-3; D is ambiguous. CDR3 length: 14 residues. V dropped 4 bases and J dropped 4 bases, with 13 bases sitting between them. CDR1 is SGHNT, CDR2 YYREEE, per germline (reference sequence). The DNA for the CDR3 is TGTGCCAGCAGCCCTATTTACCCGGCAGATACGCAGTATTTT. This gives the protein CASSPIYPADTQYF.

Here the CDR3 DNA reads TGCGCCAGCAGCCAAGAACTCCCGGGACAGGGAACTGGGGGCTACACCTTC. It encodes CASSQELPGQGTGGYTF. The V call is TRBV4-3, the J call TRBJ1-2, with 9 positions matching TRBD1. CDR1 is LGHNA, CDR2 YSLEER, per germline. The CDR3 totals 17 residues. The V gene end was trimmed by 0 bases and the J gene end by 8 bases; junction bases not matched to a gene: 13.

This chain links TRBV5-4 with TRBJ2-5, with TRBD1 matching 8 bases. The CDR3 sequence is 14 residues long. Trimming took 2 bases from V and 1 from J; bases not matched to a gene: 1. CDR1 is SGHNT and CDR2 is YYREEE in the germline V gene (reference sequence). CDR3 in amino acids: CASSFTGGQETQYF. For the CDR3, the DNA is TGTGCCAGCAGCTTTACAGGGGGCCAAGAGACCCAGTACTTC.

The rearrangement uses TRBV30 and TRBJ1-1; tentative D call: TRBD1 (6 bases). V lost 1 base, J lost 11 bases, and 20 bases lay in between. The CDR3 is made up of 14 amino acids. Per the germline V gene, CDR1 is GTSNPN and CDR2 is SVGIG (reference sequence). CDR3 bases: TGTGCCTGGAGTGACCCACTCCGGGGGCGCGGCGCTTTCTTT. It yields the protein CAWSDPLRGRGAFF.